These 28 T cell receptor delta chains share one sample of origin, sequenced in a study of γδ T cells in repeated Plasmodium falciparum infection. Flow sorting of PBMC yielded separate Vgamma9/Vdelta2+ and Vdelta2-negative gammadelta T cell populations for bulk repertoire analysis. With CATT, TCRdb re-called clones from the multiplex PCR reads. The table includes about 48,000 delta-chain clones, around 1.6% detected once. Sequencing input: gamma-delta T cells from blood. Receptor source: a pool of human donors (malaria-infected and uninfected, not separated).

This clone was detected ten times or more. A read error likely explains why the TCRdb protein, taken from a much larger clone, differs from this DNA's translation at residue 17; the protein shown is translated from the DNA. Other DNA sequences from this sample encode an identical CDR3 as well. The chain employs TRDV1 and TRDJ2; 10 nucleotides agree with TRDD3. The DNA matches TRDJ1 better at its end, which makes the J call doubtful. Per germline, CDR1 TSWWSYY and CDR2 QGS. The CDR3 has 18 residues. This CDR3 reads CALGALPPPWGIAAQLIF. For the CDR3, the DNA is TGTGCTCTTGGGGCTCTTCCTCCTCCCTGGGGGATAGCAGCACAACTCATCTTT.

This clone has just a few counts. This likely reflects a read error, since a far larger clone is one base away. Additional DNA sequences in this sample encode the identical CDR3. The chain employs TRDV1 and TRDJ1; 13 bases fit TRDD3. The J gene is absent in TCRdb and was assigned here via DNA matching to germline. Per germline, CDR1 TSWWSYY and CDR2 QGS. This CDR3 comprises 19 residues. CDR3 region: CALGDPWSGTGGYGVKLIF. CDR3 DNA sequence: TGTGCTCTCGGGGATCCGTGGTCGGGTACTGGGGGATACGGCGTAAAACTCATCTTT.

This clone was seen a few times. The protein in TCRdb stems from a much larger clone and differs at residue 15 from this DNA's translation, likely a read error; here the protein is translated from the DNA. The chain employs TRDV1 and TRDJ1; 9 positions match TRDD3. J was trimmed by 0 bases and V by 0 bases; bases with no gene match: 17. The CDR3 length is 21 residues. Germline V lookup: CDR1 TSWWSYY, CDR2 QGS. CDR3 residues: CALGELVVSGDTCWNTDKLIF. The CDR3 DNA is TGTGCTCTTGGGGAACTCGTAGTTTCGGGGGATACCTGCTGGAACACCGATAAACTCATCTTT.

This clone came up a few times. A far larger clone is one base from this, pointing to a likely read error. Other nucleotide sequences from this sample produce the same CDR3. V usage is TRDV1 and J usage is TRDJ1, with unresolved D. The CDR3 extends over 20 amino acids. CDR1 is TSWWSYY, CDR2 QGS, per germline. CDR3 DNA sequence: TGTGCTCTTGGGGAACCCGCAACTCAGGTAGTGATGGCGTACACCGACAAACTCATCTTT. This translates into CALGEPATQVVMAYTDKLIF.

Turning to this clone: This DNA's translation and the protein TCRdb lists, from a much larger clone, do not match at residue 11, likely due to a read error; the protein shown is translated from the DNA. The chain recombines TRDV2 with TRDJ1; 12 bases agree with TRDD3. CDR1 GEAIGNYY and CDR2 EKD come from the germline V gene. Trimming at V came to 3 bases and at J to 0 bases, leaving 13 bases not matched to a gene. CDR3 size: 19 residues. CDR3: CACDFLLGDTSPYTDKLIF. The CDR3 DNA follows: TGTGCCTGTGACTTTCTACTGGGGGATACCTCTCCCTACACCGATAAACTCATCTTT.

Ten or more counts support this clone. The rearrangement joins TRDV1 to TRDJ1, with TRDD3 as a possible D gene (6 bases). The J gene, left out of TCRdb, was set here by checking the DNA against germline. The CDR3 is made up of 24 amino acids. V shed 0 bases and J shed 8 bases, with 43 bases lying between them. Germline assignment: CDR1 TSWWSYY and CDR2 QGS. The CDR3 region has the DNA TGTGCTCTTGGGGAACTTCGTGTGATCAATTTACTCCCCCCAATCGGTGGTGGGGGCACAAAACTCATCTTT. Translating gives CALGELRVINLLPPIGGGGTKLIF.

Turning to this clone: TCRdb assigns this DNA the protein of a much larger clone, which departs from its translation at residue 4; this likely reflects a read error, and the protein shown comes from translating the DNA. The gene calls are TRDV1 and TRDJ1; possibly TRDD2 for D (5 bases). Assignment of the J gene here rests on matching the DNA to germline, because TCRdb gives none. The germline V and J ends were trimmed by 8 bases and 10 bases, with 29 bases remaining between them. Germline values: CDR1 TSWWSYY, CDR2 QGS. The CDR3 runs to 16 residues. The CDR3 loop reads CALPIFPTPYVCRLIF. The DNA for the CDR3 is TGTGCTCTTCCGATCTTCCCCACCCCGTACGTATGTAGACTCATCTTT.

This clone showed up many times. A mismatch at residue 4 separates the TCRdb protein from the translated DNA, so the protein presented here was translated from the DNA. CDR3 loop: CALVERVVYLPYWGIGKLIF. Written as DNA, the CDR3 is TGTGCTCTTGTGGAACGGGTAGTTTACCTACCGTACTGGGGGATAGGTAAACTCATCTTT. The V and J genes are TRDV1 and TRDJ1; 11 nucleotides line up with TRDD3. TCRdb carries no J gene annotation; the J gene was assigned here by matching the DNA with germline. Germline V CDR1 and CDR2: TSWWSYY, QGS. This CDR3 region has 20 residues.

The sample holds many counts of this clone. TCRdb's entry gives the protein of a much larger clone, which mismatches this DNA's translation at residue 13, likely from a read error; the protein reported here is translated from the DNA. The chain combines TRDV1 with TRDJ1, with a weak D call TRDD3 (6 bases). TCRdb does not report a J gene; here it was assigned by matching the DNA to germline references. The germline gives CDR1 TSWWSYY, CDR2 QGS. Trimming took off 5 bases at V and 2 bases at J, with 36 bases between the two ends. The CDR3 is made up of 22 amino acids. The CDR3 loop reads CALGLPLGRSTGRYGTTDKLIF. CDR3 coding DNA: TGTGCTCTTGGGCTCCCATTAGGCCGTAGTACTGGGAGATACGGTACTACCGATAAACTCATCTTT.

This clone occurred a few times. It is likely a read error: a sequence one base away is far more abundant. This sample also contains other DNA sequences that code for the same CDR3. Called V gene: TRDV1; the J gene was not called; TRDD3 was called by the table and not checked on the DNA. The CDR3 extends over 19 amino acids. The germline V gene has CDR1 TSWWSYY and CDR2 QGS. The CDR3 is CALGEPLKTTWGYSAQLFF. In DNA, the CDR3 is TGTGCTCTTGGGGAACCTCTTAAAACGACCTGGGGGTACAGCGCACAGCTCTTCTTT.

Remarks on this clone: TCRdb records a much larger clone's protein for this DNA, with a difference at residue 16 that likely arises from a read error; the protein given is the translation of the DNA. The chain employs TRDV1 and TRDJ1; D is possibly TRDD3 (6 bases). The J gene was missing in TCRdb and was found by matching the end of the DNA to germline. Looked up from germline, CDR1 is TSWWSYY and CDR2 is QGS. Between the trimmed V and J ends, which lost 6 bases and 4 bases, there was a span of 42 bases. This CDR3 region has 23 residues. The CDR3 protein is CALGPLPSRKAYELGMRVDKLIF. DNA for the CDR3: TGTGCTCTTGGCCCATTACCCAGCCGCAAAGCCTACGAGCTGGGGATGCGCGTCGATAAACTCATCTTT.

A few counts support this clone. The protein that TCRdb holds for this DNA derives from a much larger clone and differs from the translated DNA at residue 14, which likely indicates a read error; the protein shown here is translated from the DNA. No J gene was named, though the V gene is TRDV2; the table calls TRDD3, which could not be checked here. Germline values: CDR1 GEAIGNYY, CDR2 EKD. The CDR3 contains 16 residues. CDR3 amino acids: CACDTVGDTLTDKPIF. The CDR3 nucleotides are TGTGCCTGTGACACCGTGGGGGATACGCTCACCGATAAACCCATCTTT.

This clone has a handful of counts. This may arise from a read error, as a much more abundant clone is one base away. The J segment was not called; the V segment is TRDV2; TRDD2 was called by the table and not checked on the DNA. Germline CDR1 is GEAIGNYY and CDR2 is EKD. The CDR3 is 19 residues long. CDR3 in DNA: TGTGCCTGTGACACACTCATCCTACCCAGTACATCAGTCACCGATAAGCTCATCTTT. The encoded protein is CACDTLILPSTSVTDKLIF.

This clone was picked up many times. This CDR3 is CACNGGSSYTDKLIF. The CDR3 DNA reads as TGTGCCTGTAATGGGGGATCTTCGTACACCGATAAACTCATCTTT. The rearrangement joins TRDV3 to TRDJ1; 8 bases are a match to TRDD3. The CDR3 is 15 residues long. V shed 4 bases, J shed 0 bases, and the junction held 10 bases outside the gene matches. Looked up from germline, CDR1 is TVYSNPD and CDR2 is GDNSRS (reference sequence). The full variable domain, completed using reference TRDV3 and TRDJ1, is CDKVTQSSPDQTVASGSEVVLLCTYDTVYSNPDLFWYRIRPDYSFQFVFYGDNSRSEGADFTQGRFSVKHILTQKAFHLVISPVRTEDSATYYCACNGGSSYTDKLIFGKGTRVTVEP.

This clone was picked up many times. The genes are TRDV2 and TRDJ1; 7 nucleotides line up with TRDD3. V lost 0 bases and J lost 2; bases outside the gene matches: 17. Germline values: CDR1 GEAIGNYY, CDR2 EKD. This CDR3 has 19 amino acids. In DNA form, the CDR3 reads TGTGCCTGTGACACCCTAGCTGGGGGCCACGCCTTTCAAACCGATAAACTCATCTTT. It encodes CACDTLAGGHAFQTDKLIF.

This clone was seen ten or more times. Other nucleotide sequences from this sample produce the same CDR3. The chain is built from TRDV1 and TRDJ1; 11 bases are a match to TRDD3. Trimming took 4 bases from V and 0 from J; bases not matched to a gene: 13. The CDR3 has 19 amino acids. Per the germline V gene, CDR1 is TSWWSYY and CDR2 is QGS. CDR3 amino acids: CALGGKLGGYDMYTDKLIF. CDR3 DNA sequence: TGTGCTCTTGGGGGCAAACTTGGGGGATACGATATGTACACCGATAAACTCATCTTT.

On this clone: This DNA translates differently at residue 3 from the TCRdb protein, which is that of a much larger clone; a read error is likely, and the protein shown is the DNA's own translation. The rearrangement links TRDV3 to TRDJ1, with 7 bases aligning to TRDD2. TCRdb carries no J gene annotation; the J gene was assigned here by matching the DNA with germline. Per the germline V gene, CDR1 is TVYSNPD and CDR2 is GDNSRS (reference sequence). V was pared by 4 bases and J by 10 bases, with 27 bases of the junction left unmatched. The CDR3 consists of 17 residues. CDR3 sequence (DNA): TGTGCCTCCTTGGCCTTCCTTAGAACCTTACGGGACGGGAGACTCATCTTT. It yields the protein CASLAFLRTLRDGRLIF.

This clone was counted a few times. Translating this DNA gives a protein that differs at residue 6 from the TCRdb one, which belongs to a much larger clone; a read error is likely, and the protein shown is this translation. V usage is TRDV1 and J usage is TRDJ1; 7 bases are a match to TRDD3. Germline V gene data show CDR1 as TSWWSYY and CDR2 as QGS. V gave up 2 bases and J gave up 1 base; unmatched junction bases: 22. The length of the CDR3 is 21 residues. The CDR3 DNA reads TGTGCTCTTGGGGAAGCCAAACCACCCCGGTACTGGGGATGCGCCACCGATAAACTCATCTTT. Translation: CALGEAKPPRYWGCATDKLIF.

This clone was observed many times. The CDR3, as DNA: TGTGCCTGTGACACTCTGGGGGATACAGCATTGACAGCACAACTCTTCTTT. Amino acid sequence: CACDTLGDTALTAQLFF. The chain couples TRDV2 to TRDJ2, with 11 nucleotides matching TRDD3. Assignment of the J gene here rests on matching the DNA to germline, because TCRdb gives none. V lost 1 base and J lost 2; bases outside the gene matches: 5. CDR3 length: 17 residues. CDR1 and CDR2 from the germline V gene are GEAIGNYY and EKD.

As to this clone: The protein given by TCRdb reflects a much larger clone and differs at residue 10 from this DNA's translation, likely from a read error; the protein shown is the DNA's translation. This chain uses TRDV1 with TRDJ1, with D maybe TRDD3 (5 bases). As TCRdb names no J gene, one was assigned here on the basis of a DNA match to germline. Trimming took 1 base from V and 0 from J, leaving 21 bases between them. The CDR3 totals 19 residues. Germline CDR1 and CDR2: TSWWSYY and QGS. The CDR3: CALGEPMLPPGVDTDKLIF. The DNA of the CDR3 is TGTGCTCTTGGGGAACCTATGCTCCCCCCGGGGGTCGACACCGATAAACTCATCTTT.

On this clone: The translation of this DNA and the TCRdb protein of a much larger clone differ at residue 11, probably owing to a read error; the protein shown here is translated from the DNA. V gene TRDV1 combines with J gene TRDJ1, with TRDD3 identical over 7 bases. The J gene is absent in TCRdb and was assigned here via DNA matching to germline. CDR1 and CDR2 from the germline V gene are TSWWSYY and QGS. Trimming cost V 0 bases and J 0 bases; bases outside gene matches: 19. The CDR3 extends over 21 amino acids. CDR3 bases: TGTGCTCTTGGGGAACTGAAAGTTCTGTCCGCCTGGGGGGAATACACCGATAAACTCATCTTT. This sequence encodes CALGELKVLSAWGEYTDKLIF.

In this sample, this clone turned up a few times. A far larger clone is just one base off, so this is likely a read error. The same CDR3 can be traced to other DNA sequences in this sample. The genes are TRDV1 and TRDJ1; 9 positions match TRDD3. Here the J gene came from matching the DNA to germline, since TCRdb omits it. V shed 5 bases and J 3 bases; nucleotides not matched to a gene: 19. Germline assignment: CDR1 TSWWSYY and CDR2 QGS. This CDR3 contains 19 residues. The CDR3 region has the DNA TGTGCTCTTGGGTTCCCCGGTAGTTACCTGGGGGATGCCGCCGATAAACTCATCTTT. This encodes CALGFPGSYLGDAADKLIF.

Many counts were recorded for this clone. The protein that TCRdb holds for this DNA derives from a much larger clone and differs from the translated DNA at residue 5, which likely indicates a read error; the protein shown here is translated from the DNA. The chain is built from TRDV2 and TRDJ1; 8 bases map to TRDD3. TCRdb lists no J gene, so it was determined here by aligning the DNA to germline. Trimming took 3 bases from V and 0 from J; bases not matched to a gene: 17. This CDR3 is built from 19 residues. CDR1 is GEAIGNYY, CDR2 EKD, per germline. DNA for the CDR3: TGTGCCTGTGACTCCGTTATCCAACTGGGGGTTCGGCACACCGATAAACTCATCTTT. This encodes CACDSVIQLGVRHTDKLIF.

This clone has more than one count but fewer than ten. A far larger clone lies a single base away; this is likely a read error. The sample contains more than one DNA sequence encoding this CDR3. The chain uses TRDV1 and TRDJ1; 13 nucleotides match TRDD3. Per germline, CDR1 TSWWSYY and CDR2 QGS. The CDR3 loop spans 21 amino acids. This CDR3 is CALGDLDGTGGYVIYTDKLIF. CDR3 DNA sequence: TGTGCTCTGGGGGATCTGGACGGTACTGGGGGATACGTCATATACACCGATAAACTCATCTTT.

The table lists this clone with many counts. The chain couples TRDV2 to TRDJ1; the match to TRDD3 covers 12 bases. J lost 3 bases, V lost 1 base, and 38 bases had no gene match. The CDR3 is 27 amino acids. Germline V gene lookup returns CDR1 GEAIGNYY and CDR2 EKD. As DNA, the CDR3 is TGTGCCTGTGACACGGGTCCTTTGCTGGGGGATACGGTTCGGATACGCGTGAAGGGTTTGTTGGCCGATAAACTCATCTTT. Its protein product is CACDTGPLLGDTVRIRVKGLLADKLIF.

This clone was seen a few times. The protein in TCRdb stems from a much larger clone and differs at residue 4 from this DNA's translation, likely a read error; here the protein is translated from the DNA. The chain uses TRDV2 and TRDJ1, with 12 bases fitting TRDD3. TCRdb gives no J gene; it was assigned here by matching the DNA to germline. Germline-derived CDR1 and CDR2 are GEAIGNYY and EKD. CDR3 size: 19 residues. Unmatched junction bases numbered 15, after V lost 5 bases and J lost 0 bases. CDR3 sequence reads: CACGRLTGGYLQYTDKLIF. CDR3 in DNA: TGTGCCTGTGGCCGATTAACTGGGGGATACTTGCAGTACACCGATAAACTCATCTTT.

This clone was recorded many times. This clone may be a read error of a much larger clone one base away. This chain connects TRDV1 to TRDJ1; 8 nucleotides agree with TRDD3. The germline CDR1 and CDR2 sequences are TSWWSYY and QGS. The CDR3 is 22 residues long. Losses at the gene ends were 0 bases for V and 1 base for J; bases not matched to a gene: 22. In nucleotides, the CDR3 is TGTGCTCTTGGGGAACTAAAGGCCTCCTTGGTTGGGGGATTCACCTGCACCGATAAACTCATCTTT. The encoded protein is CALGELKASLVGGFTCTDKLIF.

In its sample, this clone was seen many times. TCRdb attributes to this sequence the protein of a much larger clone, which differs from the DNA translation at residue 12; a read error is likely, and the protein displayed is translated from the DNA. This chain connects TRDV3 to TRDJ1; perhaps TRDD3 as D (5 bases). CDR1 TVYSNPD and CDR2 GDNSRS come from the germline V gene (reference sequence). CDR3 length equals 15 residues. CDR3 nucleotides: TGTGCCTTGCCGGCGGGGACCAAGGGGACCGATGAACTCATCTTT. Amino acids: CALPAGTKGTDELIF.